This T cell receptor (beta chain) emerged from a study of shared clonotypes between healthy human individuals. As to this clone: Antigen specificity is unknown.

General study points: Naive CD4 clonotype sharing across four donors was roughly 5%. Genetic and exposure-history diversity was limited by the small donor number. Memory subsets generally showed smaller estimated richness than naive subsets did.

Naive CD8 isolation took CD45RO-negative cells positively selected for CCR7 and excluded terminally differentiated effector memory CD45RA+ cells. Germline V gene sequence: CDR1 SGHKS, CDR2 YYEKEE (reference sequence). The CDR3 loop spans 14 amino acids. Trimming shortened V by 1 base and J by 2 bases, and 9 bases separated the two germline ends. Researchers ran the assay at a deep level. Clones were sequenced by immunoSEQ multiplex PCR, and TCRdb holds only the in-frame ones, with some missing. The data show roughly 1,800,000 clones, about 95% seen once. This chain joins TRBV5-5 and TRBJ1-1, with TRBD1 as a possible D gene (5 bases). Sequenced: naive CD8+ T cells sorted from blood. The clonotype originates from a man between 18 and 29 years old in good health. Written as DNA, the CDR3 is TGTGCCAGCAGCTTGCGACAGTTTAACACTGAAGCTTTCTTT. Amino acid sequence: CASSLRQFNTEAFF.